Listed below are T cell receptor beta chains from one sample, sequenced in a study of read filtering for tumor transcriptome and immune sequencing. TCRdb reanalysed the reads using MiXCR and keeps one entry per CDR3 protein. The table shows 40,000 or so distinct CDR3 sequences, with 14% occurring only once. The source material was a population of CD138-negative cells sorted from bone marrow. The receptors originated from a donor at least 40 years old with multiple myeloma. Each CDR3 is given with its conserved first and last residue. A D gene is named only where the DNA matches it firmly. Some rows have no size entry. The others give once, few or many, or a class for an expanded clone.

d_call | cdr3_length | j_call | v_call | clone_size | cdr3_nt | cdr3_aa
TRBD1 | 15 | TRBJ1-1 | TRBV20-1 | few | TGCAGTGCCCCTTTCGCAGGGGGCATGAACACTGAAGCTTTCTTT | CSAPFAGGMNTEAFF
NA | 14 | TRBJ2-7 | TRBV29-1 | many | TGCAGCGTTGTCGGACAACTCAACTCCTACGAGCAGTACTTC | CSVVGQLNSYEQYF
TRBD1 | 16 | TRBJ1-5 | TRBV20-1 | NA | TGCAGTGCTAGAGGGGACAGGGGGAGAGGCAATCAGCCCCAGCATTTT | CSARGDRGRGNQPQHF
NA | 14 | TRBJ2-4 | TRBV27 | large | TGTGCCAGCAGCGCTCTAGCTTTAGAGGACATTCAGTACTTC | CASSALALEDIQYF
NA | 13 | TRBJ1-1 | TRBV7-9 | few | TGTGCCAGCGGCGGAGGACGGCTCCTGGGAGCTTTCTTT | CASGGGRLLGAFF
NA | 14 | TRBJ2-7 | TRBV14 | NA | TGTGCCAGCAGCCAAGCCAGGGGGGCCTACGAGCAGTACTTC | CASSQARGAYEQYF
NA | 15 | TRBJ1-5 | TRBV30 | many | TGTGCCTGGAGTGTACCAGGGACACTCAATCAGCCCCAGCATTTT | CAWSVPGTLNQPQHF
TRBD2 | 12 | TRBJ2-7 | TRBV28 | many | TGTGCCAGCAGTGCCAGGGAGGGCGAGCAGTACTTC | CASSAREGEQYF
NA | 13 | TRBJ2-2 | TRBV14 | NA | TGTGCCAGCAGCCAACAGTACACCGGGGAGCTGTTTTTT | CASSQQYTGELFF
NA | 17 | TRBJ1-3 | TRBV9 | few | TGTGCCAGCAGCGTAGGGGGAGGACCGCTCTCTGGAAACACCATATATTTT | CASSVGGGPLSGNTIYF
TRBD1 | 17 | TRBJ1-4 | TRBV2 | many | TGTGCCAGCAGGGCGGGGACAGGATTTGCAACTAATGAAAAACTGTTTTTT | CASRAGTGFATNEKLFF
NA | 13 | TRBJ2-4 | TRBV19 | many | TGTGCCAGTAGTATCAGGGCCAAAAACATTCAGTACTTC | CASSIRAKNIQYF
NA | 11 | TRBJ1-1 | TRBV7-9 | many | TGTGCCAGCAGCTTTGGGACATCAACTTTCTTT | CASSFGTSTFF
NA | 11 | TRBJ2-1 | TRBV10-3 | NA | TGTGCCATCAGTGGGTCCAATGAGCAGTTCTTT | CAISGSNEQFF
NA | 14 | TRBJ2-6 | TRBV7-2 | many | TGTGCCAGCAGCCCCTCCGTCCGGGCCAACGTCCTGACTTTC | CASSPSVRANVLTF
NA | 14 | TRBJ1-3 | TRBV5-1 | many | TGCGCCAGCAGCTCTGGGACATCTGGAAACACCATATATTTT | CASSSGTSGNTIYF
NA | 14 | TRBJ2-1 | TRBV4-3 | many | TGTGCCAGCAGCCAAGATGAACTAAACAATGAGCAGTTCTTC | CASSQDELNNEQFF
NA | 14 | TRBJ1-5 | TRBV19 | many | TGTGCCAGTAGTATCGGGGAGGGAGATCAGCCCCAGCATTTT | CASSIGEGDQPQHF
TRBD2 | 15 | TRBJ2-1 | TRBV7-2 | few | TGCGCCAGCGGTTGGAGTAGCGGGGGGATCAATGAGCAGTTCTTC | CASGWSSGGINEQFF
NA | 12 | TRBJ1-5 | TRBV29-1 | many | TGCAGCGTTGCGGGCTCGAATCAGCCCCAGCATTTT | CSVAGSNQPQHF
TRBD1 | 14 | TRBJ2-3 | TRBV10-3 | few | TGTGCCATCAGCTTGACAGGGTACAAAGATACGCAGTATTTT | CAISLTGYKDTQYF
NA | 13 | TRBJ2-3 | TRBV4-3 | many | TGCGCCAGCAGCCAAGTCCGCACAGATACGCAGTATTTT | CASSQVRTDTQYF
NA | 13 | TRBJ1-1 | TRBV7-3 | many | TGTGCCAGCAGCTTAACCAGGGGCGCTGAAGCTTTCTTT | CASSLTRGAEAFF
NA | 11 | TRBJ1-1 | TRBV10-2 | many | TGCGCCACCCGATACCACACTGAAGCTTTCTTT | CATRYHTEAFF
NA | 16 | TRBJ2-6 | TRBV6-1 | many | TGTGCCAGCAGGCCTAGCGTTAACTCTGGGGCCAACGTCCTGACTTTC | CASRPSVNSGANVLTF
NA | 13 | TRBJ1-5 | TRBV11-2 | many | TGTGCCAGCAGCTTAGCGCCAGATCAGCCCCAGCATTTT | CASSLAPDQPQHF
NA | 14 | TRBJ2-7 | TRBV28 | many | TGTGCCAGCAGTTTATTCGCAGGCCGCTACGAGCAGTACTTC | CASSLFAGRYEQYF
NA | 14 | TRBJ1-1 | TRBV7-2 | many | TGTGCCAGCAGCTTGAGGGGCGTGGGCACTGAAGCTTTCTTT | CASSLRGVGTEAFF
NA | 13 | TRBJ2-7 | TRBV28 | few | TGTGCCAGCGTTGGGGACAACTCCTACGAGCAGTACTTC | CASVGDNSYEQYF
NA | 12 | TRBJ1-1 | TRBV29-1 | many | TGCAGCGTCCCTGGGGGGGGCACTGAAGCTTTCTTT | CSVPGGGTEAFF
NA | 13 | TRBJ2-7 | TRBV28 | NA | TGTGCCAGCAGTTTAGGCCAAGCCCACGAGCAGTACTTC | CASSLGQAHEQYF
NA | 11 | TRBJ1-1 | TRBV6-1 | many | TGTGCCAGCAGTGAATTGGTAACCGCTTTCTTT | CASSELVTAFF
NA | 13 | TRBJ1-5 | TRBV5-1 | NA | TGCGCCAGCAGCGCCCTTCCAGATCAGCCCCAGCATTTT | CASSALPDQPQHF
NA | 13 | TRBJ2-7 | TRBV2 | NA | TGTGCCAGCAGTGCGGGGGTGAGCAACGAGCAGTACTTC | CASSAGVSNEQYF
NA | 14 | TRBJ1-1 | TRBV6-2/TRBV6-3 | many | TGTGCCAGCACCGATTCGGCGGGGACCACTGAAGCTTTCTTT | CASTDSAGTTEAFF
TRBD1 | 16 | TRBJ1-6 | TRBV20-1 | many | TGCAGTGCCACACACTTCACAGGGGGCGCCGATTCACCCCTCCACTTT | CSATHFTGGADSPLHF
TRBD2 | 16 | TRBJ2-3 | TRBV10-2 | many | TGCGCTGGGGGGACTAGCGGGGCGATTAGCACAGATACGCAGTATTTT | CAGGTSGAISTDTQYF
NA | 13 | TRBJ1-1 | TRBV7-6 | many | TGTGCCAGCAGCTTAGGGAGGGGCTTGGAGGCTTTCTTT | CASSLGRGLEAFF
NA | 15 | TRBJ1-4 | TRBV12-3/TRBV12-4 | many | TGTGCCAGCAGACCGGGACGGCTTATTAATGAAAAACTGTTTTTT | CASRPGRLINEKLFF
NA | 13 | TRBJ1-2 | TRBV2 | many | TGTGCCAGCAGCCCTAGAGGGGCCTATGGCTACACCTTC | CASSPRGAYGYTF
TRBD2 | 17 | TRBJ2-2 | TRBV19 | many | TGTGCCAGTAGTATAGATTCAAGCGGGGTCGACACCGGGGAGCTGTTTTTT | CASSIDSSGVDTGELFF
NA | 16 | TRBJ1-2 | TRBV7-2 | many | TGTGCCAGCAGCTTAGCCCAAGGTGGGGGATGGAATGGCTACACCTTC | CASSLAQGGGWNGYTF
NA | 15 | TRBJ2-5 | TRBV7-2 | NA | TGTGCCAGCAGCTCCTACACCGGAGGACAAGAGACCCAGTACTTC | CASSSYTGGQETQYF
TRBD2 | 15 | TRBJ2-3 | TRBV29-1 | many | TGCAGCGTTGAAGATCGGCGGGGGGGCCCAGATACGCAGTATTTT | CSVEDRRGGPDTQYF
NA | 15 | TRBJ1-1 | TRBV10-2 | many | TGCGCCAGCAGTGCCCCGGGACTGAAGAACACTGAAGCTTTCTTT | CASSAPGLKNTEAFF
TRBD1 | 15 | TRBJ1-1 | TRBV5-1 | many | TGCGCCAGCAGCTCCAACCAGGGGGTCGGAACTGAAGCTTTCTTT | CASSSNQGVGTEAFF
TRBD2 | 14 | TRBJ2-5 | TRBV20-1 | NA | TGTAGTGCTCATCTGGGACTAGCACAAGAGGCCCAGTACTTC | CSAHLGLAQEAQYF
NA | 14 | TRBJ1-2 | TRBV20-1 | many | TGCAGTGCTAGAGATCGGAACCTAAACTATGGCTACACCTTC | CSARDRNLNYGYTF
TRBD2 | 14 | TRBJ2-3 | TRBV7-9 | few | TGTGCCAGCAGCTATACTAGCGGCACAGATACGCAGTATTTT | CASSYTSGTDTQYF
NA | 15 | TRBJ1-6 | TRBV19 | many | TGTGCCAGTAGGATGACAGGACTCGATAGTTTGGCCCTCCACTTT | CASRMTGLDSLALHF
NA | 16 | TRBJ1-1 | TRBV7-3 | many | TGTGCCAGCAGCTTAAGTGGCTTAAGTGGAAAAACTGAAGCTTTCTTT | CASSLSGLSGKTEAFF
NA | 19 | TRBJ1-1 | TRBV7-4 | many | TGTGCCAGCAGCTTAGAATGGGCCAGCTTCGTAGACCAAAACACTGAAGCTTTCTTT | CASSLEWASFVDQNTEAFF
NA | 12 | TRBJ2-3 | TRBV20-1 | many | TGCAGTGCTAGGAGGGGGGCAGATACGCAGTATTTT | CSARRGADTQYF
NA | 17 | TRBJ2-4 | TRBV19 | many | TGTGCCAGTAGTATAGCCCCATGGACAGACGACAAAAACATTCAGTACTTC | CASSIAPWTDDKNIQYF
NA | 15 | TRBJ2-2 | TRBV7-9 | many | TGTGCCAGCAGCTGGGGCGACAGGACAACCGGGGAGCTGTTTTTT | CASSWGDRTTGELFF